This T cell receptor (beta chain) was sequenced during a study of Ad26.COV2.S vaccination and SARS-CoV-2 variants. Study-level findings and limits: In TCR breadth and depth analyses, total T cell responses may have been underestimated.

Trimming took off 2 bases at V and 2 bases at J, with 10 bases between the two ends. Looked up from germline, CDR1 is SGHTS and CDR2 is YDEGEE. CDR3 size: 14 residues. A note on this clone: Antigen: not known.

The method was immunoSEQ multiplex PCR; TCRdb's version includes in-frame clones alone and lacks a portion of them. Of a few hundred thousand clones in the sample, approximately 90% were seen once. Treatment of the sample: 15 to 20 received Ad26.COV2.S at low or high dose, single or two shots; about 5 received placebo; per-sample allocation not given. Collection of samples fell on day 63 after the first vaccine or placebo injection. An Ad26 vector that expressed Wuhan-strain SARS-CoV-2 spike constituted the vaccine. This clonotype was sampled from a person between 18 and 60 years old who received the Ad26.COV2.S COVID-19 vaccine or a placebo. This rearrangement joins TRBV5-8 to TRBJ1-2; weak D call: TRBD1 (5 bases). Here the sequenced sample was peripheral blood, taken in a trial of Ad26.COV2.S vaccine versus placebo. As DNA, the CDR3 is TGTGCCAGCAGCTTTGCCTCAGGGAACTATGGCTACACCTTC. Protein product: CASSFASGNYGYTF.